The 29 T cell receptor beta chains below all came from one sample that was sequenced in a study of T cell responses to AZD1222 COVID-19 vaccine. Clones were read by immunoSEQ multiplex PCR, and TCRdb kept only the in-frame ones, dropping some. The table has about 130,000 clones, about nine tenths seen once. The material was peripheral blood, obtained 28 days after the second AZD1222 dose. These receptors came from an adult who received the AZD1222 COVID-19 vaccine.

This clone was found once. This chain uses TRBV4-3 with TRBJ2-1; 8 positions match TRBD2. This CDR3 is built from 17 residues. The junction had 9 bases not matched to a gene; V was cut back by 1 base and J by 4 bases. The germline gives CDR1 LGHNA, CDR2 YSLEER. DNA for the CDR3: TGCGCCAGCAGCCAAGGAAGCGCAGCGGGGGTATACAATGAGCAGTTCTTC. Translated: CASSQGSAAGVYNEQFF.

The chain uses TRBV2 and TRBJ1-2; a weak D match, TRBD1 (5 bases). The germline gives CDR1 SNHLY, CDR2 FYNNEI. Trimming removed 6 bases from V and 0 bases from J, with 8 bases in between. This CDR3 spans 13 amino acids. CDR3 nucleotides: TGTGCCAGCAGGGGGCCAGCTAACTATGGCTACACCTTC. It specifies CASRGPANYGYTF. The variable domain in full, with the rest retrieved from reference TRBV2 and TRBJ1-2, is EPEVTQTPSHQVTQMGQEVILRCVPISNHLYFYWYRQILGQKVEFLVSFYNNEISEKSEIFDDQFSVERPDGSNFTLKIRSTKLEDSAMYFCASRGPANYGYTFGSGTRLTVV.

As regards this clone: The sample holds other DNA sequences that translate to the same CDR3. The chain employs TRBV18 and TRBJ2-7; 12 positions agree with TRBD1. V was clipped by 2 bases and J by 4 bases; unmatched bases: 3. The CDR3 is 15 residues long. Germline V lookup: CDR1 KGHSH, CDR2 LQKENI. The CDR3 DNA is TGTGCCAGCTCACCAGGGACAGGGGGCGGGTACGAGCAGTACTTC. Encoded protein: CASSPGTGGGYEQYF. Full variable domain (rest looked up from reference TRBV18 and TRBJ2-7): NAGVMQNPRHLVRRRGQEARLRCSPMKGHSHVYWYRQLPEEGLKFMVYLQKENIIDESGMPKERFSAEFPKEGPSILRIQQVVRGDSAAYFCASSPGTGGGYEQYFGPGTRLTVT.

CDR3 sequence (DNA): TGTGCCTGGAGTAGAGGACAGGGGAAGGGCTACACCTTC. This encodes CAWSRGQGKGYTF. The rearrangement joins TRBV30 to TRBJ1-2; 9 bases match TRBD1. This CDR3 is built from 13 residues. The germline CDR1 and CDR2 sequences are GTSNPN and SVGIG (reference sequence). V lost 2 bases to trimming and J lost 8 bases; unmatched junction nucleotides: 6.

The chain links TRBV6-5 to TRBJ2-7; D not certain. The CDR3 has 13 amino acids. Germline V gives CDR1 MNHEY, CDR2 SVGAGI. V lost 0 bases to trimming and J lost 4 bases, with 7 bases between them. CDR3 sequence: CASSYSSSYEQYF. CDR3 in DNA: TGTGCCAGCAGTTACTCGAGTAGTTACGAGCAGTACTTC.

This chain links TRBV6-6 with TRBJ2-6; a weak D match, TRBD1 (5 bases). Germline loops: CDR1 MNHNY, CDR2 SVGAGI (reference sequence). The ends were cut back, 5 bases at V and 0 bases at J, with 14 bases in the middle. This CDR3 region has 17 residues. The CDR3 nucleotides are TGTGCCAGCAGTCCTGACAGACCTTTCTCTGGGGCCAACGTCCTGACTTTC. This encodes CASSPDRPFSGANVLTF.

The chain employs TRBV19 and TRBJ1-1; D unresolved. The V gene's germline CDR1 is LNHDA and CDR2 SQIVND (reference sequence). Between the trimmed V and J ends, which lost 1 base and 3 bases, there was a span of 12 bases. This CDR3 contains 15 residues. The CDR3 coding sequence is TGTGCCAGTAGTATAGGCCGGAGTCGGGACACTGAAGCTTTCTTT. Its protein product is CASSIGRSRDTEAFF.

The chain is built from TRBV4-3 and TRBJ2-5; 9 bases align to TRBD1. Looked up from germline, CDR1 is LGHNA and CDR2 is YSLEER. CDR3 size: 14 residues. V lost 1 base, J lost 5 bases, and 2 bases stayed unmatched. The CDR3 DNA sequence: TGCGCCAGCAGCCAAGGACAGGGGGTCGAGACCCAGTACTTC. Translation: CASSQGQGVETQYF.

This CDR3 reads CATILPSSYEQYF. The CDR3 DNA follows: TGCGCCACCATCCTTCCCAGCTCCTACGAGCAGTACTTC. This chain uses TRBV10-2 with TRBJ2-7; D is unclear. Germline lookup yields CDR1 WSHSY and CDR2 SAAADI. This CDR3 contains 13 residues. The ends were cut back, 10 bases at V and 0 bases at J, with 13 bases in the middle.

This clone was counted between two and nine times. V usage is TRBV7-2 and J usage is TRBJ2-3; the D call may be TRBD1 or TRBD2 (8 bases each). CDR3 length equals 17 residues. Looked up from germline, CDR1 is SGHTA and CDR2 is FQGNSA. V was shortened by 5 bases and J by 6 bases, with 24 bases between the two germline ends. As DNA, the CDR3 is TGTGCCAGCAGCGGGGACAGGTTTAGCGGGATAGTGGATACGCAGTATTTT. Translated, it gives CASSGDRFSGIVDTQYF.

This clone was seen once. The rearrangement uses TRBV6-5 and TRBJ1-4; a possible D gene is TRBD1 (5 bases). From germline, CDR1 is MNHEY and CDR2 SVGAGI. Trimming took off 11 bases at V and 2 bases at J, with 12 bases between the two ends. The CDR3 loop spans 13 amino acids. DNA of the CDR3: TGTGCCGGGCAGGGAACGACTAATGAAAAACTGTTTTTT. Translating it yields CAGQGTTNEKLFF.

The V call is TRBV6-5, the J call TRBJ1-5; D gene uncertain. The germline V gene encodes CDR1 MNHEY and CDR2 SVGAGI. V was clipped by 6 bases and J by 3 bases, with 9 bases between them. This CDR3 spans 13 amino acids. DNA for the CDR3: TGTGCCAGCAGAAGAGGGATCAATCAGCCCCAGCATTTT. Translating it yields CASRRGINQPQHF.

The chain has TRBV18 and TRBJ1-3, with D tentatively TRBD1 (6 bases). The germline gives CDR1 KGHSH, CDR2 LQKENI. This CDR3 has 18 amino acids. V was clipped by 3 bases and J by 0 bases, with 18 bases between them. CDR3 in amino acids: CASSPTFLGQYSGNTIYF. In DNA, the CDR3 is TGTGCCAGCTCACCGACTTTCCTCGGACAGTACTCTGGAAACACCATATATTTT. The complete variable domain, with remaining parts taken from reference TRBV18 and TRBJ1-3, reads NAGVMQNPRHLVRRRGQEARLRCSPMKGHSHVYWYRQLPEEGLKFMVYLQKENIIDESGMPKERFSAEFPKEGPSILRIQQVVRGDSAAYFCASSPTFLGQYSGNTIYFGEGSWLTVV.

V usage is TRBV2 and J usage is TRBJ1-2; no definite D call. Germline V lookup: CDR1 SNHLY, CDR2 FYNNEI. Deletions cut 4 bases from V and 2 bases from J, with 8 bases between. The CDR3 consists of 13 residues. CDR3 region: CASSGQSNYGYTF. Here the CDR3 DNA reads TGTGCCAGCAGTGGTCAGAGCAACTATGGCTACACCTTC.

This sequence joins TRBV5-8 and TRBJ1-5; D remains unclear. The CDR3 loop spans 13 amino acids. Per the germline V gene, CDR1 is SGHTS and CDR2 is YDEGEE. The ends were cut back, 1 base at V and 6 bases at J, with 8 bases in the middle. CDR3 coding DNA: TGTGCCAGCAGCTTGCAAGTTCCTCAGCCCCAGCATTTT. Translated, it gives CASSLQVPQPQHF.

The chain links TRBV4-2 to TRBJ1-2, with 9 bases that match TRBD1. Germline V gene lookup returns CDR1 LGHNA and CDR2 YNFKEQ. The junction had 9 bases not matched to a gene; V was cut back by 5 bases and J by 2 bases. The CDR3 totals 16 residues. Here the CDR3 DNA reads TGTGCCAGCAGCAACACAGCCGGGACAGGGAACTATGGCTACACCTTC. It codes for CASSNTAGTGNYGYTF.

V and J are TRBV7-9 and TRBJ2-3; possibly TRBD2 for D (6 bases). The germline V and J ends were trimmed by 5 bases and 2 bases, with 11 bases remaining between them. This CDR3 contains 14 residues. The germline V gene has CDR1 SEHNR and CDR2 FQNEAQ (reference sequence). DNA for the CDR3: TGTGCCAGCAGCATGGGACTTGCCACAGATACGCAGTATTTT. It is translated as CASSMGLATDTQYF.

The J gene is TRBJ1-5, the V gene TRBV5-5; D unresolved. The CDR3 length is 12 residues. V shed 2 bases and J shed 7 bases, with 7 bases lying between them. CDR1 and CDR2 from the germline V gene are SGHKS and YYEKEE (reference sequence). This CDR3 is CASSFFGQPQHF. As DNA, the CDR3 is TGTGCCAGCAGCTTTTTCGGCCAGCCCCAGCATTTT.

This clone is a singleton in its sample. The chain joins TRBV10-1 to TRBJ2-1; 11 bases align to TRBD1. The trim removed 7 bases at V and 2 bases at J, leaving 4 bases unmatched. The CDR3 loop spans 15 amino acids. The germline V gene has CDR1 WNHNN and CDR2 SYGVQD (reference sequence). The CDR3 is CASKPGQGAYNEQFF. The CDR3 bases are TGCGCCAGCAAACCGGGACAGGGGGCCTACAATGAGCAGTTCTTC.

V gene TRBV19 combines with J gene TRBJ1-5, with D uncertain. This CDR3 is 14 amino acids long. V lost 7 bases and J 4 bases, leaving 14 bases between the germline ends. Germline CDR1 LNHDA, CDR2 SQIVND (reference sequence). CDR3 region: CASTRKDANQPQHF. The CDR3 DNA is TGTGCCAGTACAAGGAAGGACGCTAATCAGCCCCAGCATTTT.

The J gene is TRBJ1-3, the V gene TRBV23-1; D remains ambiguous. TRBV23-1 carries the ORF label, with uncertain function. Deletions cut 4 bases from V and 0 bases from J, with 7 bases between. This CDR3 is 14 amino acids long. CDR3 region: CASSLRTSGNTIYF. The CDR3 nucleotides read TGCGCCAGCAGTCTACGGACCTCTGGAAACACCATATATTTT.

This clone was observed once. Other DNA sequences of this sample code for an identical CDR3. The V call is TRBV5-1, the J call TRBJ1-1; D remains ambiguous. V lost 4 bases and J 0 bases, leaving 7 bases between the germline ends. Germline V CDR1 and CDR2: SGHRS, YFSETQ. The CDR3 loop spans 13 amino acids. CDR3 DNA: TGCGCCAGCAGCCTCGGGATGAACACTGAAGCTTTCTTT. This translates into CASSLGMNTEAFF.

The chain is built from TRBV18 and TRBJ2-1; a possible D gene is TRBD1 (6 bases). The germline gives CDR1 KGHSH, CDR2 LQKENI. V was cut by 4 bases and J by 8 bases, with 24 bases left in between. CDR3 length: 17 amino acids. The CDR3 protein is CASSLHRAKLLLDEQFF. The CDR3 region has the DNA TGTGCCAGCTCACTGCACAGGGCCAAGCTACTTCTGGATGAGCAGTTCTTC.

CDR3 amino acids: CASSLVGGLGTDTQYF. The CDR3 bases are TGCGCCAGCAGCTTGGTTGGGGGGCTGGGCACAGATACGCAGTATTTT. The gene calls are TRBV5-1 and TRBJ2-3; the D gene could be TRBD1 or TRBD2 (6 bases each). Trimming took off 0 bases at V and 1 base at J, with 12 bases between the two ends. The CDR3 extends over 16 amino acids. CDR1 is SGHRS and CDR2 is YFSETQ in the germline V gene.

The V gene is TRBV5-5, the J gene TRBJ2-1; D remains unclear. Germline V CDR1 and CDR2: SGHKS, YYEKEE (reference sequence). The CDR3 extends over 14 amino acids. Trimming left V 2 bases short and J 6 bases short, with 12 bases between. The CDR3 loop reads CASSFASLGNEQFF. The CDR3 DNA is TGTGCCAGCAGCTTCGCGTCCCTCGGCAATGAGCAGTTCTTC.

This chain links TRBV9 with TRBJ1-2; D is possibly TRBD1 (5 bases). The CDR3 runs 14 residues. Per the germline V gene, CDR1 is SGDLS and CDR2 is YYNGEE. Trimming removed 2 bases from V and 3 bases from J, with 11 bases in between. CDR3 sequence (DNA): TGTGCCAGCAGCGTCCGGGACCGCTACTATGGCTACACCTTC. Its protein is CASSVRDRYYGYTF.

The CDR3 region has the DNA TGCGCCAGCAGCCAAGACCCAGGCTTAGGGTACGAGCAGTACTTC. It codes for CASSQDPGLGYEQYF. The rearrangement joins TRBV4-1 to TRBJ2-7, with D hard to call. V was clipped by 0 bases and J by 4 bases, with 13 bases between them. CDR3 length: 15 residues. Germline V gives CDR1 MGHRA, CDR2 YSYEKL.

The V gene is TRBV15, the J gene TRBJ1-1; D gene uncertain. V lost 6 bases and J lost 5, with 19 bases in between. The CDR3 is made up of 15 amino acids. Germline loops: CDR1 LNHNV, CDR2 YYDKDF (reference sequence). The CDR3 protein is CATSWARVRATEAFF. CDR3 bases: TGTGCCACCAGTTGGGCGAGGGTTAGGGCGACTGAAGCTTTCTTT.

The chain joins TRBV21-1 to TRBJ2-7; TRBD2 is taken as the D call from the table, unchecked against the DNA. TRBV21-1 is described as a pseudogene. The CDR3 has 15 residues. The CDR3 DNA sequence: TGTGCCAGCAGCCTTACGCGGGAGGTGGACTACGAGCAGTACTTC. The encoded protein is CASSLTREVDYEQYF.